Sequencing of this T cell receptor beta chain was carried out in a study of OX40 agonist ivuxolimab in advanced cancers. Overall study context: Patients received ivuxolimab, an agonistic anti-OX40 (CD134) antibody. Patients were dosed intravenously with ivuxolimab at 0.01 to 10 mg/kg every 2 weeks.

Germline trimming cut 6 bases from V and 6 bases from J; bases unmatched to any gene: 15. CDR1 is SGHAT, CDR2 FQDESV, per germline (reference sequence). The length of the CDR3 is 16 residues. Comments on this clone: Its target is not known.

Data came from immunoSEQ multiplex PCR; TCRdb stores just in-frame clones and leaves some out. The sample contains approximately 66,000 clones, approximately 83% of which appear only once. Regarding the study as a whole: Partial responders receiving 0.1-3.0 mg/kg showed among the lowest clonal expansion.

The receptor's source is an adult with an advanced solid tumor such as melanoma, head and neck, liver or kidney cancer. This material consisted of CD4+ or CD8+ T cells sorted from blood, taken in a trial of the OX40 agonist ivuxolimab. The chain is built from TRBV11-1 and TRBJ2-7; TRBD1 agrees at 9 bases. CDR3 sequence: CASSRLTPGQGGEQYF. DNA for the CDR3: TGTGCCAGCAGTCGCCTCACACCGGGACAGGGCGGCGAGCAGTACTTC.